This TCR beta chain was obtained from a study of cytomegalovirus exposure and HLA in healthy donors. A multiplex PCR was run with 60 Vbeta primers and 13 Jbeta primers. The table came from immunoSEQ multiplex PCR; TCRdb's copy has only in-frame clones and leaves some out. The table includes around 40,000 clones, about 78% detected once. The study, taken as a whole, reports: Per a later analysis, HLA-associated TCR beta chains showed more clonal expansion than other, equally common TCR beta chains. There were approximately 150 TCR beta chains listed as cytomegalovirus-associated.

Donors in the study were healthy people who gave bone marrow. Comments on this clone: Its specificity is not known.

This receptor was obtained from a woman aged 30 to 39 in good health and CMV-seronegative. Sequencing was performed on PBMCs.

CDR3 sequence: CASSLRQGMNTGELFF. The CDR3 DNA is TGTGCCAGCAGCCTCCGACAGGGGATGAACACCGGGGAGCTGTTTTTT. V is TRBV7-2 and J is TRBJ2-2, with TRBD1 matching over 8 bases. CDR1 is SGHTA and CDR2 is FQGNSA in the germline V gene. The trim removed 5 bases at V and 1 base at J, leaving 6 bases unmatched. CDR3 length: 16 residues.